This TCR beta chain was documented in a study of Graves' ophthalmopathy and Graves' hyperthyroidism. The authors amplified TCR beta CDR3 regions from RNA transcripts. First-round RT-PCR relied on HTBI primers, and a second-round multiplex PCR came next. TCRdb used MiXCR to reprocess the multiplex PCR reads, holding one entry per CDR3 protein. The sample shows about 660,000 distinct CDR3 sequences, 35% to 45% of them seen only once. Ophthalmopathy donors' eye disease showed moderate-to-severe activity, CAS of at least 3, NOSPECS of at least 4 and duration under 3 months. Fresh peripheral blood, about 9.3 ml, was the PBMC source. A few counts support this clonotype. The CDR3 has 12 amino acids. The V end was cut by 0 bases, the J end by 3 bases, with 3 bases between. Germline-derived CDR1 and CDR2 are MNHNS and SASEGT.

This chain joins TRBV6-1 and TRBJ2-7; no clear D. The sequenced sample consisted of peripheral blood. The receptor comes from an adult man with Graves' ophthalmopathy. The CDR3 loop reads CASSEARYEQYF. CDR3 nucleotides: TGTGCCAGCAGTGAAGCCCGCTACGAGCAGTACTTC.